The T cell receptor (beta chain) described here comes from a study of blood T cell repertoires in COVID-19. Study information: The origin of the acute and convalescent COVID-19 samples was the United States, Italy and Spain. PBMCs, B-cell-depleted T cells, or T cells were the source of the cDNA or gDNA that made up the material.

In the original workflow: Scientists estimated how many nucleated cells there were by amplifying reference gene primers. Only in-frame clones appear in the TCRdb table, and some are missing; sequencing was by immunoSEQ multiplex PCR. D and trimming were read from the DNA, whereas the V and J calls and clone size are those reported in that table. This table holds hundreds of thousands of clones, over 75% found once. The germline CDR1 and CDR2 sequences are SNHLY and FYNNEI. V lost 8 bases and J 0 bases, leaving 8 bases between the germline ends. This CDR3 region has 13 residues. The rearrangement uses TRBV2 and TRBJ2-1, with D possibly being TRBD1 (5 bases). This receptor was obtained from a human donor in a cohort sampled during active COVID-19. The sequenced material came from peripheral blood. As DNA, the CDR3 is TGTGCCAGCCAGGGCTCCTCCTACAATGAGCAGTTCTTC. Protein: CASQGSSYNEQFF. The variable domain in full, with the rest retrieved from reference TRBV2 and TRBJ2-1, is EPEVTQTPSHQVTQMGQEVILRCVPISNHLYFYWYRQILGQKVEFLVSFYNNEISEKSEIFDDQFSVERPDGSNFTLKIRSTKLEDSAMYFCASQGSSYNEQFFGPGTRLTVL.